This section outlines one T cell receptor beta chain sequence together with its context. These data originate in a study of blood T cell repertoires in COVID-19. Study information: Material from acute and convalescent COVID-19 was sourced from the United States, Italy and Spain.

In the authors' methods: Reference gene primer amplification in the assay estimated nucleated cell counts. The table came from immunoSEQ multiplex PCR; TCRdb's copy has only in-frame clones and leaves some out. That table furnishes V, J and clone size, whereas the DNA furnished D and trimming. The profile shows over 200,000 clones, approximately 85% of them singletons. CDR3 length: 13 amino acids. CDR1 is MNHNY, CDR2 SVGAGI, per germline (reference sequence). The V segment lost 5 bases and the J segment 7 bases; nucleotides outside the gene matches: 6. Sequenced: peripheral blood. J is TRBJ1-2 and V is TRBV6-6, with 8 nucleotides matching TRBD1. This clonotype was obtained from a human donor in a cohort sampled during active COVID-19. The CDR3 DNA reads TGTGCCAGCAGTCAGACACAGGGGGTTGGCTACACCTTC. Its protein is CASSQTQGVGYTF.